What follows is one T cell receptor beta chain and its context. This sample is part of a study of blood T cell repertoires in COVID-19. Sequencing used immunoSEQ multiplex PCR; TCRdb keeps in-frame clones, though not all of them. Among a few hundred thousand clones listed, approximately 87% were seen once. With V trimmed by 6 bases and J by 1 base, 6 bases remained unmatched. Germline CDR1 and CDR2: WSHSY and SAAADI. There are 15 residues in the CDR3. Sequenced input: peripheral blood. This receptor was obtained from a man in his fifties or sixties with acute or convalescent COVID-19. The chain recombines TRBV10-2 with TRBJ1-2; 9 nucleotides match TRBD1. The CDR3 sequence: CASSLTGGGNYGYTF. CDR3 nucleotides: TGCGCCAGCAGCTTAACAGGGGGCGGTAACTATGGCTACACCTTC.